The text below deals with one T cell receptor (beta chain). These data come from a study of OX40 agonist ivuxolimab in advanced cancers. Turning to the study itself: Those treated in dose escalation had hepatocellular carcinoma, melanoma, renal cell cancer or head and neck cancer.

Here immunoSEQ multiplex PCR was the method, and the copy in TCRdb shows in-frame clones only, minus some. This repertoire shows about 110,000 clones, less than 95% found once; its top ten account for 0.66%. V lost 4 bases to trimming and J lost 0 bases, with 12 bases between them. The CDR3 is 15 amino acids. Germline V gives CDR1 SGDLS, CDR2 YYNGEE. The sequence was obtained from an adult with an advanced solid tumor such as melanoma, head and neck, liver or kidney cancer. The chain carries TRBV9 and TRBJ2-3, with D tentatively TRBD1 (5 bases). The sample was CD4+ or CD8+ T cells sorted from blood, taken in a trial of the OX40 agonist ivuxolimab. The CDR3 region is CASSTWGHSTDTQYF. The CDR3 DNA reads TGTGCCAGCAGCACCTGGGGCCATAGCACAGATACGCAGTATTTT.